These 28 T cell receptor beta chains share one sample of origin, sequenced in a study of cytomegalovirus exposure and HLA in healthy donors. Primers: 60 Vbeta forward and 13 Jbeta reverse. The assay was immunoSEQ multiplex PCR, and TCRdb's table has in-frame clones only and misses some. The repertoire has about 99,000 clones, almost 80% of them found once; the top ten carry over 4%. Sequencing was performed on PBMCs. These receptors were taken from a man aged 45-65 years in good health and CMV-seropositive.

This sequence joins TRBV29-1 and TRBJ2-5; no reliable D call. V lost 3 bases and J 0 bases, leaving 5 bases between the germline ends. Germline CDR1 and CDR2: SQVTM and ANQGSEA. The CDR3 length is 12 residues. In DNA, the CDR3 is TGCAGCGTTGATCTGTACCAAGAGACCCAGTACTTC. Translating gives CSVDLYQETQYF.

This clone was seen just once. Sequence at one end of the junction differs from germline and may be a read error. The DNA for the CDR3 is TGTTCCAGCAGCTATCCCCCGGCCAGCGACGATTACAATGAGCAGTTCTTC. Amino acids: CSSSYPPASDDYNEQFF. The genes are TRBV7-9 and TRBJ2-1; unclear D gene. CDR1 is SEHNR, CDR2 FQNEAQ, per germline (reference sequence). CDR3 size: 17 residues.

The chain employs TRBV28 and TRBJ2-7, with a tentative D call TRBD1 (5 bases). The CDR3 loop spans 13 amino acids. CDR1 is MDHEN, CDR2 SYDVKM, per germline. Trimming removed 4 bases at V and 5 bases at J, with 12 bases between. The chain's CDR3 is CASSSGNVDEQYF. The DNA for the CDR3 is TGTGCCAGCAGTTCAGGGAACGTGGACGAGCAGTACTTC.

The chain combines TRBV28 with TRBJ2-7; D uncertain. The V end was cut by 5 bases, the J end by 3 bases, with 8 bases between. Germline-derived CDR1 and CDR2 are MDHEN and SYDVKM. The CDR3 length is 12 residues. The CDR3 loop is CASSPGLYEQYF. CDR3 sequence (DNA): TGTGCCAGCAGTCCAGGTCTCTACGAGCAGTACTTC.

The chain joins TRBV7-6 to TRBJ2-7, with 10 positions matching TRBD1. Per the germline V gene, CDR1 is SGHVS and CDR2 is FNYEAQ. The CDR3 runs 17 residues. V was clipped by 0 bases and J by 2 bases; unmatched bases: 7. The CDR3 is CASSLASGQGTPYEQYF. The CDR3 coding sequence is TGTGCCAGCAGCTTAGCTTCGGGACAGGGGACCCCCTACGAGCAGTACTTC.

V and J are TRBV9 and TRBJ1-5; perhaps TRBD1 as D (6 bases). V shed 4 bases and J shed 3 bases, with 17 bases lying between them. The CDR3 is made up of 16 amino acids. Germline CDR1 is SGDLS and CDR2 is YYNGEE. The DNA of the CDR3 is TGTGCCAGCAGCCTTGACCCCACAGGGAACAATCAGCCCCAGCATTTT. Its translation: CASSLDPTGNNQPQHF.

This clone was seen a few times. The chain joins TRBV19 to TRBJ2-7, with 7 positions matching TRBD1. The CDR3 is 13 amino acids. From germline, CDR1 is LNHDA and CDR2 SQIVND (reference sequence). After removal of 5 bases from V and 3 bases from J, the junction contained 4 bases not matched to a gene. The CDR3 sequence: CASSQYRGYEQYF. CDR3 DNA: TGTGCCAGTAGTCAGTACAGGGGCTACGAGCAGTACTTC.

The V and J genes are TRBV4-2 and TRBJ2-5, with 7 bases identical to TRBD1. V shed 0 bases, J shed 3 bases, and the junction held 7 bases outside the gene matches. Germline CDR1 and CDR2: LGHNA and YNFKEQ. CDR3 length: 16 residues. CDR3 coding DNA: TGTGCCAGCAGCCAAGACGGGCCAGGGGGAGAAGAGACCCAGTACTTC. Protein product: CASSQDGPGGEETQYF.

The V gene is TRBV28, the J gene TRBJ2-3; 10 bases match TRBD2. The V segment lost 6 bases and the J segment 2 bases; nucleotides outside the gene matches: 5. The CDR3 runs to 15 residues. The V gene's germline CDR1 is MDHEN and CDR2 SYDVKM. CDR3 protein: CASSLAGGFTDTQYF. The CDR3 nucleotides read TGTGCCAGCAGCTTAGCGGGAGGCTTCACAGATACGCAGTATTTT.

The chain uses TRBV19 and TRBJ2-5; TRBD2 agrees at 10 bases. Germline V lookup: CDR1 LNHDA, CDR2 SQIVND (reference sequence). The ends lost 5 bases at V and 2 bases at J; junction bases unmatched: 8. The CDR3 is 16 residues long. As DNA, the CDR3 is TGTGCCAGTAGTCCCGGACTAGCGGCCTTACAAGAGACCCAGTACTTC. It yields the protein CASSPGLAALQETQYF.

The genes are TRBV5-1 and TRBJ2-5, with 7 bases aligning to TRBD1. The germline gives CDR1 SGHRS, CDR2 YFSETQ. This CDR3 is built from 14 residues. V dropped 4 bases and J dropped 3; count of bases not matched to a gene: 6. The CDR3 loop reads CASSTGQQEETQYF. The DNA of the CDR3 is TGCGCCAGCAGCACGGGACAGCAAGAAGAGACCCAGTACTTC.

A few counts support this clone. For the CDR3, the DNA is TGTGCCAGCGGGACAGGGGGCAATCAGCCCCAGCATTTT. Translation: CASGTGGNQPQHF. This chain links TRBV27 with TRBJ1-5; 10 nucleotides align to TRBD1. The V gene end was trimmed by 8 bases and the J gene end by 2 bases; junction bases not matched to a gene: 0. This CDR3 contains 13 residues. The germline V gene has CDR1 MNHEY and CDR2 SMNVEV (reference sequence).

CDR3 sequence (DNA): TGTGCCAGCAAGCCCTCAGGGGGATCCTCCTACGAGCAGTACTTC. Translation gives CASKPSGGSSYEQYF. The chain joins TRBV27 to TRBJ2-7; 7 nucleotides agree with TRBD1. CDR1 and CDR2 (germline): MNHEY, SMNVEV (reference sequence). This CDR3 has 15 residues. After removal of 7 bases from V and 0 bases from J, the junction contained 9 bases not matched to a gene.

This clone was detected a few times. The chain couples TRBV25-1 to TRBJ2-1, with D possibly being TRBD1 (5 bases). Germline values: CDR1 MGHDK, CDR2 SYGVNS. The V gene lost 8 bases and the J gene lost 6 bases, with 8 bases spanning the gap. The CDR3 is 11 residues long. CDR3 DNA sequence: TGTGCCAGCCAGGGTGTCAATGAGCAGTTCTTC. Amino acid sequence: CASQGVNEQFF.

The rearrangement joins TRBV5-4 to TRBJ2-7, with D perhaps TRBD1 (5 bases). Trimming shortened V by 2 bases and J by 0 bases, and 12 bases separated the two germline ends. Germline V lookup: CDR1 SGHNT, CDR2 YYREEE (reference sequence). The CDR3 is 15 residues long. CDR3 sequence reads: CASSFGGAPSYEQYF. CDR3 nucleotides: TGTGCCAGCAGCTTCGGTGGGGCCCCCTCCTACGAGCAGTACTTC.

On this clone itself: Other DNA sequences from this sample encode an identical CDR3 as well. The chain recombines TRBV9 with TRBJ2-1, with D perhaps matching TRBD2 (6 bases). V lost 3 bases and J lost 8, with 21 bases in between. Per the germline V gene, CDR1 is SGDLS and CDR2 is YYNGEE. The CDR3 extends over 16 amino acids. The CDR3 DNA sequence: TGTGCCAGCAGCGGGCGGGGCGACCCAACCTTCGATGAGCAGTTCTTC. Amino acid sequence: CASSGRGDPTFDEQFF.

This clone is a singleton in its sample. The rearrangement links TRBV18 to TRBJ1-6, with 7 nucleotides matching TRBD1. The CDR3 sequence is 15 residues long. V lost 5 bases and J lost 8; bases outside the gene matches: 9. CDR1 is KGHSH and CDR2 is LQKENI in the germline V gene. CDR3 loop: CASSSTWDRDSPLHF. Here the CDR3 DNA reads TGTGCCAGCTCATCAACTTGGGACAGAGATTCACCCCTCCACTTT. The variable domain in full, with the rest retrieved from reference TRBV18 and TRBJ1-6, is NAGVMQNPRHLVRRRGQEARLRCSPMKGHSHVYWYRQLPEEGLKFMVYLQKENIIDESGMPKERFSAEFPKEGPSILRIQQVVRGDSAAYFCASSSTWDRDSPLHFGNGTRLTVT.

The genes are TRBV4-3 and TRBJ2-6; 10 positions match TRBD1. The CDR3 consists of 16 residues. The germline CDR1 and CDR2 sequences are LGHNA and YSLEER. Germline trimming cut 4 bases from V and 5 bases from J; bases unmatched to any gene: 5. CDR3 sequence: CASSPTDRGRANVLTF. In DNA, the CDR3 is TGCGCCAGCAGCCCGACCGACAGGGGGCGGGCCAACGTCCTGACTTTC.

This chain uses TRBV5-6 with TRBJ2-7, with 8 bases that match TRBD2. The CDR3 consists of 14 residues. V trimming: 3 bases; J trimming: 6 bases; junction bases outside the gene matches: 8. Germline CDR1 reads SGHDT; CDR2 reads YYEEEE. CDR3 sequence reads: CASSSGLGPSEQYF. The CDR3 nucleotides are TGTGCCAGCAGCTCGGGACTAGGGCCCTCCGAGCAGTACTTC.

This clone has a handful of counts. DNA for the CDR3: TGTGCCAGCAGTCTACGGGACAGGGGGCTCGAGCAGTACTTC. The encoded protein is CASSLRDRGLEQYF. The chain carries TRBV6-1 and TRBJ2-7; 12 nucleotides match TRBD1. Germline V gene lookup returns CDR1 MNHNS and CDR2 SASEGT. V gave up 5 bases and J gave up 6 bases; unmatched junction bases: 5. The CDR3 runs to 14 residues.

This chain links TRBV30 with TRBJ1-5; TRBD1 aligns across 9 bases. The germline CDR1 and CDR2 sequences are GTSNPN and SVGIG (reference sequence). CDR3 size: 13 residues. The V gene end was trimmed by 5 bases and the J gene end by 9 bases; junction bases not matched to a gene: 8. For the CDR3, the DNA is TGTGCCTGGGCAGGGACAGGGAGTGGGCCCCAGCATTTT. This sequence encodes CAWAGTGSGPQHF.

The rearrangement links TRBV5-1 to TRBJ1-4; D is uncertain. V lost 4 bases to trimming and J lost 8 bases, with 12 bases between them. Germline assignment: CDR1 SGHRS and CDR2 YFSETQ. There are 13 residues in the CDR3. CDR3: CASSTEGREKLFF. In DNA form, the CDR3 reads TGCGCCAGCAGCACTGAGGGTAGGGAAAAACTGTTTTTT.

This clone was observed a single time. V usage is TRBV4-1 and J usage is TRBJ2-1; 16 nucleotides align to TRBD2. CDR3 length: 19 amino acids. With 4 bases clipped from V and 1 base from J, the junction kept 7 bases outside the gene matches. CDR1 MGHRA and CDR2 YSYEKL come from the germline V gene. CDR3 amino acids: CASSRGLAGGPGSYNEQFF. The CDR3 DNA reads TGCGCCAGCAGCCGGGGACTAGCGGGAGGGCCTGGGTCCTACAATGAGCAGTTCTTC.

V usage is TRBV1 and J usage is TRBJ1-2; TRBD1 is taken as the D call from the table, unchecked against the DNA. TRBV1 is given as a pseudogene. The CDR3 is made up of 18 amino acids. The CDR3 DNA reads as TGCACCAGCAGCCAAGATTTGAGACAGGGTACCTCTAACTATGGCTACACCTTC. Translated: CTSSQDLRQGTSNYGYTF.

V is TRBV9 and J is TRBJ2-1; D gene unclear. The CDR3 has 15 residues. V was trimmed by 4 bases and J by 0 bases, leaving 11 bases between them. Germline V gene lookup returns CDR1 SGDLS and CDR2 YYNGEE. The CDR3 is CASSITRYSYNEQFF. CDR3 nucleotides: TGTGCCAGCAGCATAACACGATACTCCTACAATGAGCAGTTCTTC.

The CDR3 DNA follows: TGTGCCAGCAGCTTAGGGACAGGGCGTACCGGGGAGCTGTTTTTT. Amino acids: CASSLGTGRTGELFF. The chain carries TRBV11-3 and TRBJ2-2; 8 bases match TRBD1. Germline CDR1 reads SGHNT; CDR2 reads YENEEA. The V and J ends lost 1 base and 5 bases, in that order; junction bases with no gene match: 3. This CDR3 region has 15 residues.

The rearrangement uses TRBV28 and TRBJ2-1; a weak D match, TRBD2 (7 bases). V dropped 6 bases and J dropped 8 bases, with 26 bases sitting between them. CDR3 length: 17 amino acids. The germline V gene encodes CDR1 MDHEN and CDR2 SYDVKM. CDR3 sequence (DNA): TGTGCCAGCAGGCTACCACTCGGGGGGCCAGTAGGCCATGAGCAGTTCTTC. Protein sequence: CASRLPLGGPVGHEQFF.

This chain uses TRBV6-5 with TRBJ2-3; 7 nucleotides match TRBD2. The CDR3 contains 13 residues. The J segment lost 1 base and the V segment lost 5 bases, leaving 0 bases of the junction unmatched. Germline lookup yields CDR1 MNHEY and CDR2 SVGAGI. The CDR3 loop reads CASSLAGTDTQYF. As DNA, the CDR3 is TGTGCCAGCAGTCTAGCGGGCACAGATACGCAGTATTTT.